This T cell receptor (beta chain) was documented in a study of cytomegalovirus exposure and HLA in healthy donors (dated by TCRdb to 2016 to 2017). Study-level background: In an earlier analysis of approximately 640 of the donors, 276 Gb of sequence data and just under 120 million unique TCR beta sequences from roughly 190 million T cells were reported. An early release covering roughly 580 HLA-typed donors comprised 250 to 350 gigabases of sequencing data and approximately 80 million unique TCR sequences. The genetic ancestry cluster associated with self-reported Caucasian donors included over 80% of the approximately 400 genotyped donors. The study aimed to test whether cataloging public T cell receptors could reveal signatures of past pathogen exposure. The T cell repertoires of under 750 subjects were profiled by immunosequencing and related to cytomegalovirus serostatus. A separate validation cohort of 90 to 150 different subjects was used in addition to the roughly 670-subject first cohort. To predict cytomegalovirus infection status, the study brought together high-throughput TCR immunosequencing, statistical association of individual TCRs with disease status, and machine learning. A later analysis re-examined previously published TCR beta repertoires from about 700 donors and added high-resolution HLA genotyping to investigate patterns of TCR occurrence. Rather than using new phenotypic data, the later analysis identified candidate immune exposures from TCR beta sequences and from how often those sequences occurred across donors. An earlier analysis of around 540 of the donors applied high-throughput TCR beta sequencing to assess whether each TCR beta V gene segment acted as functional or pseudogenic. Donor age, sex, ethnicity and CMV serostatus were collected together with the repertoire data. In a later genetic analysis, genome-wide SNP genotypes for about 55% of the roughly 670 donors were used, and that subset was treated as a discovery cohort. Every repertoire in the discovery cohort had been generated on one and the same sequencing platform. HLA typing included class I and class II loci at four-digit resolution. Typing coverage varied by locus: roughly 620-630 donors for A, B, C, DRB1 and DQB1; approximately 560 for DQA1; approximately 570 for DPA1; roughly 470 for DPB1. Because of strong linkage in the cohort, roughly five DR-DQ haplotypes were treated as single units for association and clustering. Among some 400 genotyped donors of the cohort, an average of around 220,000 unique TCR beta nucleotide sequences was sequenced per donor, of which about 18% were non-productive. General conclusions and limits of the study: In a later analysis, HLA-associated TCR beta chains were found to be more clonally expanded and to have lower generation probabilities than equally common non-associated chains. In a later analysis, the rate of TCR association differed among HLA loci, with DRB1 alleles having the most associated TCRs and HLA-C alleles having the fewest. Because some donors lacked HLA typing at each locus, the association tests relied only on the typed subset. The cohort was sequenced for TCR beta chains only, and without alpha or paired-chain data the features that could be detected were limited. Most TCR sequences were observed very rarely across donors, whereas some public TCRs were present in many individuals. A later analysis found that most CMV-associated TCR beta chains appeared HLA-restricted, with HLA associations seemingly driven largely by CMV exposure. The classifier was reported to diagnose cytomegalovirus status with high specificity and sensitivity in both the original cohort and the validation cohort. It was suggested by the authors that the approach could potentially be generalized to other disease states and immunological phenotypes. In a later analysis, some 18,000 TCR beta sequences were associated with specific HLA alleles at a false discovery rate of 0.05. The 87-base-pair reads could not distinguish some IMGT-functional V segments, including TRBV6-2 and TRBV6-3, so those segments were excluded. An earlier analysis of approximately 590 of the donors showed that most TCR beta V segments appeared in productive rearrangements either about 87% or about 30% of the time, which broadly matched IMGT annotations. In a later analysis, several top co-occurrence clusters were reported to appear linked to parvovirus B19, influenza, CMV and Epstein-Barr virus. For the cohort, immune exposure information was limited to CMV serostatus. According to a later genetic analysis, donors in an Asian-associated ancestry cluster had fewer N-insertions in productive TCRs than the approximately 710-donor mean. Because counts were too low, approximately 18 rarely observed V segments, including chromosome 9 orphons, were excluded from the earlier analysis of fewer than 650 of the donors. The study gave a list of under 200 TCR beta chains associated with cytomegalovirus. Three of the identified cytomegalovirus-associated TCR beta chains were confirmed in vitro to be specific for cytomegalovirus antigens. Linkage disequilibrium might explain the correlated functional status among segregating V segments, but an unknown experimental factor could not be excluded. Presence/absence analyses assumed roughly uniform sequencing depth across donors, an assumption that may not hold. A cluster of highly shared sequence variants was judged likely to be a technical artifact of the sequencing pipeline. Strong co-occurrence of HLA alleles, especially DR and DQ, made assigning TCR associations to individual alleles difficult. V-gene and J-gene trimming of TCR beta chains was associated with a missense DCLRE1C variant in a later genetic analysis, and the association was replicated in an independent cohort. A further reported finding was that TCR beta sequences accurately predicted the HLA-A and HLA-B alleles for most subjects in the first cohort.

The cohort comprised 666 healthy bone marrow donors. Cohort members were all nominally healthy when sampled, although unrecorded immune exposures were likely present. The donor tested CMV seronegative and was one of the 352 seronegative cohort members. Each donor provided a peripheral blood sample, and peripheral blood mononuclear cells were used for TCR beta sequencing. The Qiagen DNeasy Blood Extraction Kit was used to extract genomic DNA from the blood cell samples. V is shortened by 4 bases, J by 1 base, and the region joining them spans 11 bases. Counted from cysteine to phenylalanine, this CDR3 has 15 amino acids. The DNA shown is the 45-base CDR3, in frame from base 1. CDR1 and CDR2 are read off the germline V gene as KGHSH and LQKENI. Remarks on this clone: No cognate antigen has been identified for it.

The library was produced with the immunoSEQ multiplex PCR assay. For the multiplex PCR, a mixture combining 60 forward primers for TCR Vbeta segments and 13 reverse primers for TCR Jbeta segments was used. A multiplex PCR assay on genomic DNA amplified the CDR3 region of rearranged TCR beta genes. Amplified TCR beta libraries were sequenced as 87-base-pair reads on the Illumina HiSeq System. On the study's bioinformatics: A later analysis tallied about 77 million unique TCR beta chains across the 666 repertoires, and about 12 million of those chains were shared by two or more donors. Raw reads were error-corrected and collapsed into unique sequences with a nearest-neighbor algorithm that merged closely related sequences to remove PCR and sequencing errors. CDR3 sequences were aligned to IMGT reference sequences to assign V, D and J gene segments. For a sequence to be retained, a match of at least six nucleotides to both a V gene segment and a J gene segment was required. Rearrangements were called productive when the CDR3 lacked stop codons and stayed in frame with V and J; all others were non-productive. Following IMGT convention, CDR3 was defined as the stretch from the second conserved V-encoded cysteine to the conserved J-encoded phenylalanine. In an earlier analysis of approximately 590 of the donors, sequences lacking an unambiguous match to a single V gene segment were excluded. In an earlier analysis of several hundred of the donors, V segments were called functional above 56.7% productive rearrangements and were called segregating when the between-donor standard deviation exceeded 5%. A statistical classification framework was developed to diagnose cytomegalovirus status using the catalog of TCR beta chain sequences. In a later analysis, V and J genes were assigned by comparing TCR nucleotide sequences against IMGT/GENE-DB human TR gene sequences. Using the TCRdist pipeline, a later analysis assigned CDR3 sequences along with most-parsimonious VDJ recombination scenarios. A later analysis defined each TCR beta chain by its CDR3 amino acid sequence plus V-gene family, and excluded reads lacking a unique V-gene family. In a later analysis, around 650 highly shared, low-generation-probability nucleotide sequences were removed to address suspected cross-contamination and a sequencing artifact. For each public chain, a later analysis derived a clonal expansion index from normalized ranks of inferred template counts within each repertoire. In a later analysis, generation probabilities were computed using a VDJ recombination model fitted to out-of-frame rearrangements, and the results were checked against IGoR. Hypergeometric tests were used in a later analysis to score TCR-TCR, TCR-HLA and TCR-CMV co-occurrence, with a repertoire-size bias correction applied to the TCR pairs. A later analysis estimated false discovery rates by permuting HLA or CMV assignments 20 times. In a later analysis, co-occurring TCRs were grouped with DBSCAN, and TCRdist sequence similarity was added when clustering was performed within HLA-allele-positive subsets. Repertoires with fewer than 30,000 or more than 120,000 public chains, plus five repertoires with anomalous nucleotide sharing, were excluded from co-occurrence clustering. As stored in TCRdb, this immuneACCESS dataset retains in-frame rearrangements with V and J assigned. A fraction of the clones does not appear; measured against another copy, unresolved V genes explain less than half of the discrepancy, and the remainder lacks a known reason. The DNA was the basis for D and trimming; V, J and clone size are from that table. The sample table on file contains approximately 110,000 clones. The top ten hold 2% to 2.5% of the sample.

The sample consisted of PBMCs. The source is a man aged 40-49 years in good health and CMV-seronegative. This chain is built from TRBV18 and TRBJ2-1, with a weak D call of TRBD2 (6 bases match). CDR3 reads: CASSRNGGSYNEQFF. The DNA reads TGTGCCAGCTCACGAAACGGGGGTTCCTACAATGAGCAGTTCTTC.